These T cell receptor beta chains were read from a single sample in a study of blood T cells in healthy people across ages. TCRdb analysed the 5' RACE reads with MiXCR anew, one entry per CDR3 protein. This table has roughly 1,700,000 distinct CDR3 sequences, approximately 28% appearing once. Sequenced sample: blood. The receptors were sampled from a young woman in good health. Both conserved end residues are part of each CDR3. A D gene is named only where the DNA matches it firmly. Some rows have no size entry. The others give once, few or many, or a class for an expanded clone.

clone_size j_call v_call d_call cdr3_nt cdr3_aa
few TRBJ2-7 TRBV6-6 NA TGTGCCAGCAGTTCAGTAGGGTTGACCTACGAGCAGTACTTC CASSSVGLTYEQYF
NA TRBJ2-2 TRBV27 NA TGTGCCAGCAGCTTGGGAGGTGGAGGCGGGGAGCTGTTTTTT CASSLGGGGGELFF
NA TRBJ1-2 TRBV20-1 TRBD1 TGCAGTGCCAGAATAGGGGGCTCCTATGGCTACACCTTC CSARIGGSYGYTF
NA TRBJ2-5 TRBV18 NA TGTGCCAGCTCACGCGGGACAGACCTACAAGAGACCCAGTACTTC CASSRGTDLQETQYF
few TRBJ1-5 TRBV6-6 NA TGTGCCAGCAGCCCGGACAGCAAGAATCAGCCCCAGCATTTT CASSPDSKNQPQHF
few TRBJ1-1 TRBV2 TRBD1 TGTGCCAGCAGTTCTCAGGGGGCAGCTGAAGCTTTCTTT CASSSQGAAEAFF
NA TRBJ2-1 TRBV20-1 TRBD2 TGCAGTGCTAGAGATGGCGGGGGGGACAATGAGCAGTTCTTC CSARDGGGDNEQFF
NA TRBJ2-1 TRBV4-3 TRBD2 TGCGCCAGCAGCCCTTCGCCAGCGGGATCGTCTCAGCAGTTCTTC CASSPSPAGSSQQFF
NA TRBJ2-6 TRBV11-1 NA TGTGCCAACTCACAGCCCTCTGGGGCCAACGTCCTGACTTTC CANSQPSGANVLTF
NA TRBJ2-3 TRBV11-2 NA TGTGCCAGCAGCATCGACAGGAACACAGATACGCAGTATTTT CASSIDRNTDTQYF
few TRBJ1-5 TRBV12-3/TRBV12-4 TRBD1 TGTGCCAGCAGTCACGACAGGGTACTTCAGCCCCAGCATTTT CASSHDRVLQPQHF
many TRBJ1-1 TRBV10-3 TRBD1 TGTGCCATCAGGGATACCGGACAGGAGAACACTGAAGCTTTCTTT CAIRDTGQENTEAFF
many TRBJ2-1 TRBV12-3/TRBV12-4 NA TGTGCCAGCAGTTTTCCCGGGGAGCAGTTCTTC CASSFPGEQFF
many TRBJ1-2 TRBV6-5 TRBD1 TGTGCCAGCAGCCCGACAGGGGGCAGGAGAAGTGGCTACACCTTC CASSPTGGRRSGYTF
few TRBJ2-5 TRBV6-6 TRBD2 TGTGCCAGCAGTTACGCCCACGGAGCGGGAGGGAGAGAGACCCAGTACTTC CASSYAHGAGGRETQYF
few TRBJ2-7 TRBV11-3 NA TGTGCCAGCAGCCTCGAGACGGGAGACCCGTACGAGCAGTACTTC CASSLETGDPYEQYF
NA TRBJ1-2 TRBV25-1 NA TGTGCCAGCAGTGAATCGCCAGGCCTCTATGGCTACACCTTC CASSESPGLYGYTF
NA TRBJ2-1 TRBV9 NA TGTGCCAGCAGCCCTCCCTTGACGGGAGTCTACAATGAGCAGTTCTTC CASSPPLTGVYNEQFF
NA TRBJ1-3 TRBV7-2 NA TGTGCCAGCAGCTTAAAGACTGGAAACACCATATATTTT CASSLKTGNTIYF
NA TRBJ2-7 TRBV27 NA TGTGCCAGCAGTCCCATGGAGACAGCTAGCTCCTACGAGCAGTACTTC CASSPMETASSYEQYF
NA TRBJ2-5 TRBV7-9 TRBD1 TGTGCCAGCAGCGCGGACAGGGACTCACGAATTCAAGAGACCCAGTACTTC CASSADRDSRIQETQYF
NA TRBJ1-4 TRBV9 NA TGTGCCAGCAACACAGGGCTGTTTTTT CASNTGLFF